A selection of T cell receptor beta chains follows, all from one sample in a study of regulatory T cells in long-lasting Graves disease. Via MiXCR, TCRdb re-called the multiplex PCR reads, giving one row per CDR3 protein. The repertoire holds about 430,000 distinct CDR3 sequences, under 25% seen once, with more than 13% in the top ten. This sample comprised peripheral blood mononuclear cells (PBMCs), obtained when the disease was refractory, from a patient treated with antithyroid drugs. The origin of the receptors is a female donor with Graves disease. CDR3s leave out the opening cysteine and the closing phenylalanine or tryptophan. D genes are given only for firm matches. Clone sizes are given selectively: once, few, many, or a class where the clone is expanded.

>few|TRBJ2-5|TRBV20-1|TRBD2
SASGTSGDQETQY
>NA|TRBJ2-2|TRBV10-3|TRBD2
AISESTLAGNTGELF
>many|TRBJ2-7|TRBV7-2|TRBD2
ASSRRTSGRTTPYEQY
>many|TRBJ2-7|TRBV2|TRBD1
ASNPGTGVDEQY
>many|TRBJ1-2|TRBV29-1|NA
SVEPQGHGYT
>few|TRBJ2-7|TRBV5-1|NA
ASSPGNSYEQY
>NA|TRBJ1-1|TRBV4-2|NA
ASSQDRANEAF
>NA|TRBJ2-3|TRBV7-2|NA
ASSSRRRTEDTQY
>NA|TRBJ2-1|TRBV15|NA
ATSRGRGRGDYNEQF
>few|TRBJ2-7|TRBV10-3|TRBD2
ASSQTSGRAYEQY
>NA|TRBJ2-2|TRBV14|TRBD1
ASSQNGQGLSTGELF
>many|TRBJ2-7|TRBV5-5|TRBD2
ASSLVRGGSYEQY
>many|TRBJ2-5|TRBV10-3|NA
AISDLRGGETQY
>NA|TRBJ2-5|TRBV20-1|NA
SAQPSWGPTQETQY
>few|TRBJ1-2|TRBV27|NA
ASSPGQRRYGYT
>many|TRBJ2-5|TRBV11-2|TRBD1
ASSLGSQGQETQY
>NA|TRBJ2-5|TRBV27|NA
ASSLGARLSGETQY
>NA|TRBJ1-1|TRBV13|NA
ASSPTPQTKSEAF
>NA|TRBJ2-2|TRBV29-1|NA
SVEETESPNTGELF
>NA|TRBJ2-2|TRBV9|TRBD1
ASSVPRDRSNTGELF
>NA|TRBJ1-2|TRBV2|NA
ASSVGRVDGYT
>few|TRBJ2-7|TRBV13|TRBD2
ASSPARTSGIHEQY
>few|TRBJ1-2|TRBV29-1|TRBD1
SVEVSGGLNYGYT
>many|TRBJ2-2|TRBV13|NA
ASSLPSGANGELF
>NA|TRBJ2-5|TRBV10-3|NA
AISERGETQY
>few|TRBJ2-6|TRBV3-1|NA
ASSQLPLGANVLT
>NA|TRBJ2-3|TRBV9|TRBD2
ASSVATPGLAGGRASTDTQY
>many|TRBJ1-1|TRBV30|NA
ACGEVTEAF
>NA|TRBJ1-1|TRBV30|NA
AWSGPRVNTEAF
>few|TRBJ2-7|TRBV25-1|NA
ASSEFKGGYEQY
>few|TRBJ2-1|TRBV20-1|NA
SARPGQGGGNEQF
>NA|TRBJ2-2|TRBV7-9|TRBD1
ASSMDRPTGELF
>many|TRBJ2-7|TRBV28|NA
ASKGAQTYEQY
>many|TRBJ1-2|TRBV27|TRBD1
ASSPGTAFGYT
>many|TRBJ2-5|TRBV15|NA
ATSSVTRSSSSQY
>many|TRBJ2-7|TRBV11-2|TRBD2
ASSLDAGAGGPYEQY
>many|TRBJ1-2|TRBV6-1|TRBD1
ASAYPGGARPLWDGYT
>few|TRBJ2-6|TRBV7-2|NA
ASSSPLGGGIGANVLT
>NA|TRBJ2-2|TRBV29-1|NA
SVRGTPSTGELF
>many|TRBJ2-2|TRBV2|NA
ASSAADLNTGELF
>many|TRBJ2-5|TRBV15|TRBD2
ATSRDSGGRETQY
>many|TRBJ2-4|TRBV20-1|TRBD2
SASGRGVGNIQY
>NA|TRBJ2-5|TRBV4-2|TRBD1
ASSQVTGEQETQY
>many|TRBJ2-7|TRBV5-5|NA
ASSSFLGIYEQY
>NA|TRBJ1-5|TRBV19|NA
ASSIGGGPSPQH
>NA|TRBJ2-1|TRBV2|TRBD2
ASSSRTSGTLVEQF
>many|TRBJ2-5|TRBV7-9|NA
ASSSKGLIGETQY
>NA|TRBJ1-3|TRBV29-1|NA
SVEVESGNTIY
>NA|TRBJ2-3|TRBV12-3/TRBV12-4|NA
ASSLEVRDTQY
>many|TRBJ2-5|TRBV28|NA
ASSFPRETQY
>NA|TRBJ2-5|TRBV11-2|NA
ASSSDSPGTQY
>many|TRBJ2-7|TRBV29-1|NA
SVAQDNEQY
>NA|TRBJ2-1|TRBV28|TRBD2
ASSRSGSGSEQF
>NA|TRBJ2-2|TRBV7-3|NA
ASSLAGGTDGELF
>NA|TRBJ2-3|TRBV5-1|TRBD1
ASSLAKSGTGGTDTQY